Below are 9 T cell receptor beta chains sequenced from a single sample in a study of shared clonotypes between healthy human individuals. Method: immunoSEQ multiplex PCR; TCRdb's copy keeps in-frame clones and lacks some. The sample contains 2 million to 2.5 million clones, approximately 94% of which appear only once. Naive CD8 populations comprised CD45RO-negative cells positively selected for CCR7, excluding terminally differentiated effector memory CD45RA+ cells. Sequenced material: naive CD8+ T cells sorted from blood. These receptor sequences come from a man between 18 and 35 years old in good health.

Points on this clone: Other DNA variants within this sample encode the same CDR3. The V and J genes are TRBV4-3 and TRBJ1-1; maybe TRBD1 (5 bases). This CDR3 spans 15 amino acids. Germline V lookup: CDR1 LGHNA, CDR2 YSLEER. Trimming cost V 0 bases and J 4 bases, with 12 bases left between them. The CDR3 loop is CASSQDRGLGTEAFF. CDR3 nucleotides: TGCGCCAGCAGCCAAGATCGGGGCCTCGGCACTGAAGCTTTCTTT.

V and J are TRBV10-3 and TRBJ1-6; a possible D gene is TRBD1 (5 bases). V was cut by 0 bases and J by 7 bases, with 16 bases left in between. Looked up from germline, CDR1 is ENHRY and CDR2 is SYGVKD. The CDR3 has 17 residues. As DNA, the CDR3 is TGTGCCATCAGTGAGTCGGATATCGCAGGGTTGAATTCACCCCTCCACTTT. It encodes CAISESDIAGLNSPLHF.

This chain joins TRBV4-1 and TRBJ2-1; 11 bases are shared with TRBD2. After removal of 3 bases from V and 1 base from J, the junction contained 14 bases not matched to a gene. The CDR3 covers 20 residues. CDR1 and CDR2 (germline): MGHRA, YSYEKL. This CDR3 is CASSHETGTSGTTSYNEQFF. The CDR3, as DNA: TGCGCCAGCAGCCATGAAACCGGGACTAGCGGAACGACGTCCTACAATGAGCAGTTCTTC.

This clone was found once. CDR3 region: CASSFNGLPLDEQYF. Here the CDR3 DNA reads TGTGCCAGCAGCTTTAACGGACTCCCCCTTGACGAGCAGTACTTC. The chain recombines TRBV7-8 with TRBJ2-7; D is possibly TRBD2 (5 bases). The CDR3 runs 15 residues. V lost 3 bases and J 5 bases, leaving 17 bases between the germline ends. The germline gives CDR1 SGHVS, CDR2 FQNEAQ.

The chain uses TRBV4-1 and TRBJ2-5; 9 positions match TRBD1. After removal of 1 base from V and 5 bases from J, the junction contained 11 bases not matched to a gene. The germline V gene encodes CDR1 MGHRA and CDR2 YSYEKL. The CDR3 length is 17 residues. The chain's CDR3 is CASSQGWGDRAKETQYF. CDR3 bases: TGCGCCAGCAGCCAAGGTTGGGGGGACAGGGCAAAGGAGACCCAGTACTTC.

The gene calls are TRBV7-6 and TRBJ2-1, with 10 nucleotides matching TRBD2. From germline, CDR1 is SGHVS and CDR2 FNYEAQ. The CDR3 consists of 19 residues. V shed 5 bases, J shed 0 bases, and the junction held 13 bases outside the gene matches. CDR3 protein: CASSLPLSGGVNSYNEQFF. The CDR3 coding sequence is TGTGCCAGCAGCCTACCACTCAGCGGGGGGGTCAACTCCTACAATGAGCAGTTCTTC.

This clone showed up just once. The chain combines TRBV4-3 with TRBJ1-6, with TRBD1 identical over 11 bases. This CDR3 comprises 18 residues. Germline CDR1 LGHNA, CDR2 YSLEER. Unmatched junction bases numbered 4, after V lost 0 bases and J lost 3 bases. In DNA, the CDR3 is TGCGCCAGCAGCCAAGATGAGGGGACAGGGGGCTATAATTCACCCCTCCACTTT. It codes for CASSQDEGTGGYNSPLHF.

The chain links TRBV28 to TRBJ2-7; TRBD2 aligns across 13 bases. Germline V gene lookup returns CDR1 MDHEN and CDR2 SYDVKM. Germline trimming cut 2 bases from V and 4 bases from J; bases unmatched to any gene: 5. The CDR3 has 16 amino acids. CDR3 DNA: TGTGCCAGCAGTTTACCACTAGCGGGGGGGGTATACGAGCAGTACTTC. This encodes CASSLPLAGGVYEQYF.

V usage is TRBV9 and J usage is TRBJ1-6, with 7 bases that match TRBD1. Losses at the gene ends were 4 bases for V and 9 bases for J; bases not matched to a gene: 4. CDR3 length equals 13 residues. Germline-derived CDR1 and CDR2 are SGDLS and YYNGEE. The CDR3 sequence is CASSPAGGSPLHF. The DNA of the CDR3 is TGTGCCAGCAGCCCGGCAGGGGGTTCACCCCTCCACTTT.